The present T cell receptor beta chain was sequenced within a study of T cell changes during pregnancy in multiple sclerosis. The CDR3 runs 15 residues. Trimming stripped 3 bases from V and 6 bases from J, with 17 bases between. The germline V gene has CDR1 ENHRY and CDR2 SYGVKD. Measured with immunoSEQ multiplex PCR; TCRdb has only the in-frame clones, and not every one. This repertoire shows 20,000 to 25,000 clones, more than 80% found once; its top ten account for around 8%. The TCR originated in a female donor in good health, enrolled as a control in a pregnancy study. The sample consisted of CD8+ T cells from peripheral blood mononuclear cells, taken in the first trimester of pregnancy. The J gene is TRBJ1-2, the V gene TRBV10-3; possible D gene TRBD1, 5 bases. The CDR3 DNA is TGTGCCATCAGTGATACAGGTCCCCTCCCGGATGGCTACACCTTC. Amino acids: CAISDTGPLPDGYTF.